This is a list of T cell receptor beta chains from one sample in a study of radiotherapy plus CTLA-4 blockade in lung cancer. Measured with immunoSEQ multiplex PCR; TCRdb has only the in-frame clones, and not every one. The data contain under 45,000 clones, about four fifths of them singletons. This specimen consisted of peripheral blood, obtained from a patient treated with radiotherapy plus ipilimumab. Every receptor here comes from a human donor with non-small cell lung cancer that progressed on radiotherapy plus ipilimumab. Both conserved end residues are part of each CDR3. D genes are given only for firm matches. Clone size appears in some rows only: once, few, many, or a class for an expanded clone.

TRBD2 TRBJ2-1 - TRBV18 CASSPSGGVSYNEQFF TGTGCCAGCTCCCCTAGCGGGGGGGTGTCCTACAATGAGCAGTTCTTC
TRBD1 TRBJ1-4 - TRBV4-2 CASSQDGDSIQPGGKLFF TGTGCCAGCAGCCAAGATGGGGACAGCATTCAGCCCGGAGGAAAACTGTTTTTT
- TRBJ1-4 - TRBV5-4 CASSSQGVTNEKLFF TGTGCCAGCAGCTCACAGGGTGTCACTAATGAAAAACTGTTTTTT
- TRBJ1-4 - TRBV19 CASSIWARNNEKLFF TGTGCCAGTAGTATTTGGGCCAGGAATAATGAAAAACTGTTTTTT
- TRBJ2-7 few TRBV6-1 CASGRDEQYF TGTGCCAGCGGCCGGGACGAGCAGTACTTC
TRBD1 TRBJ1-6 - TRBV19 CATSNRGYNSPLHF TGTGCCACTAGTAACAGGGGATATAATTCACCCCTCCACTTT
- TRBJ1-2 - TRBV18 CASSPNRAGVYGYTF TGTGCCAGCTCACCGAACAGGGCGGGGGTTTATGGCTACACCTTC
TRBD1 TRBJ2-3 once TRBV18 CASSRQGVDTQYF TGTGCCAGCTCACGCCAGGGGGTGGATACGCAGTATTTT
- TRBJ2-7 - TRBV7-2 CASSLRDTSYEQYF TGTGCCAGCAGCTTACGGGACACCTCCTACGAGCAGTACTTC
- TRBJ1-1 once TRBV27 CASSARAGRGTEAFF TGTGCCAGCAGTGCTCGTGCGGGGCGGGGCACTGAAGCTTTCTTT
TRBD1 TRBJ2-2 - TRBV7-9 CASSSGQGNTGELFF TGTGCCAGCAGCTCGGGACAGGGAAACACCGGGGAGCTGTTTTTT
TRBD2 TRBJ2-7 - TRBV4-2 CASSQEIAGEAYEQYF TGTGCCAGCAGCCAAGAGATAGCGGGGGAGGCCTACGAGCAGTACTTC
- TRBJ1-1 - TRBV15 CATSRSGYMNTEAFF TGTGCCACCAGCAGATCAGGCTACATGAACACTGAAGCTTTCTTT
- TRBJ2-3 - TRBV11-1 CASSRPGADTQYF TGTGCCAGCAGCCGGCCCGGGGCAGATACGCAGTATTTT
TRBD1 TRBJ2-7 - TRBV27 CASTRVGQGSYEQYF TGTGCCAGTACTAGGGTAGGACAGGGATCCTACGAGCAGTACTTC
- TRBJ1-2 - TRBV2 CASSEPRVIYGYTF TGTGCCAGCAGTGAACCCAGGGTGATTTATGGCTACACCTTC
TRBD1 TRBJ1-2 - TRBV7-9 CASSLAPPQGDYGYTF TGTGCCAGCAGCTTAGCGCCCCCACAGGGGGACTATGGCTACACCTTC
TRBD1 TRBJ1-4 - TRBV27 CASSPQGQPYEKLSF TGTGCCAGCAGTCCCCAGGGACAGCCGTACGAAAAACTGTCTTTT
TRBD1 TRBJ1-4 - TRBV5-5 CASSPGQGSHEKLFF TGTGCCAGCAGCCCCGGACAGGGGTCCCATGAAAAACTGTTTTTT
TRBD1 TRBJ2-7 - TRBV27 CASSLAGTASYEQYF TGTGCCAGCAGTTTGGCCGGGACAGCATCCTACGAGCAGTACTTC
- TRBJ1-1 - TRBV12-5 CASASTGRGNTEAFF TGTGCTAGCGCGTCGACAGGTCGGGGGAACACTGAAGCTTTCTTT
- TRBJ1-5 few TRBV18 CASSPDSGNQPQHF TGTGCCAGCTCACCAGATTCGGGAAATCAGCCCCAGCATTTT
TRBD1 TRBJ2-2 once TRBV2 CASTGAAGGWTGELFF TGTGCCAGCACGGGTGCGGCAGGGGGATGGACCGGGGAGCTGTTTTTT
- TRBJ2-7 - TRBV7-8 CASVRGLQYEQYF TGTGCCAGCGTTCGGGGACTGCAGTACGAGCAGTACTTC
TRBD1 TRBJ2-7 - TRBV7-6 CASSPRQGSDEQYF TGTGCCAGCAGTCCTAGACAGGGATCGGACGAGCAGTACTTC
- TRBJ2-6 medium-sized TRBV4-3 CASSPDSGAGANVLTF TGCGCCAGCAGCCCCGATTCGGGGGCTGGGGCCAACGTCCTGACTTTC
TRBD2 TRBJ2-3 - TRBV29-1 CSVDKAGGSTDTQYF TGCAGCGTTGACAAGGCGGGGGGCTCTACAGATACGCAGTATTTT
TRBD2 TRBJ2-2 - TRBV7-2 CASSLRASGGAGELFF TGTGCCAGCAGCTTACGGGCTAGCGGGGGCGCCGGGGAGCTGTTTTTT
- TRBJ2-7 - TRBV6-5 CASSYSSGSLSYEQYF TGTGCCAGCAGTTACTCCTCCGGGTCGCTCTCCTACGAGCAGTACTTC
TRBD1 TRBJ1-3 - TRBV7-2 CASSLGTGGNTIYF TGTGCCAGCAGCTTAGGGACAGGAGGAAACACCATATATTTT
- TRBJ1-4 - TRBV18 CASSPRGLGGEKLFF TGTGCCAGCTCACCCAGGGGCCTCGGAGGAGAAAAACTGTTTTTT
TRBD1 TRBJ1-2 - TRBV6-1 CASNPRDRGNYGYTF TGTGCCAGCAACCCGCGGGACAGGGGTAACTATGGCTACACCTTC
- TRBJ1-2 - TRBV2 CASSRWGQLGYTF TGTGCCAGCAGCCGATGGGGGCAGCTTGGCTACACCTTC
TRBD2 TRBJ2-7 - TRBV4-3 CASSRGGPQYF TGCGCCAGCAGCCGGGGGGGACCGCAGTACTTC
TRBD2 TRBJ2-7 - TRBV6-1 CASSELTSGPYEQYF TGTGCCAGCAGTGAATTGACTAGCGGTCCCTACGAGCAGTACTTC
TRBD2 TRBJ2-1 - TRBV6-1 CASSDISSGRYNEQFF TGTGCCAGCAGTGACATCTCTAGCGGGCGCTACAATGAGCAGTTCTTC
TRBD1 TRBJ2-1 - TRBV2 CACNKDRGGNEQFF TGTGCCTGCAATAAGGACAGGGGAGGCAATGAGCAGTTCTTC
- TRBJ1-1 many TRBV2 CASSEGQGYSEAFF TGTGCCAGCAGTGAAGGGCAGGGTTACTCTGAAGCTTTCTTT
- TRBJ2-5 once TRBV29-1 CSVEDRRQGTETQYF TGCAGCGTTGAAGATCGGCGGCAGGGGACAGAGACCCAGTACTTC
TRBD2 TRBJ2-1 - TRBV5-1 CASSYQVAGAGGNEQFF TGCGCCAGCAGCTACCAGGTAGCGGGGGCCGGGGGCAATGAGCAGTTCTTC
TRBD2 TRBJ2-7 once TRBV7-2 CASSLAGTSANYEQYF TGTGCCAGCAGCTTAGCGGGGACTAGCGCTAACTACGAGCAGTACTTC
TRBD2 TRBJ2-5 - TRBV5-1 CASSLTSGGRQETQYF TGCGCCAGCAGCTTGACTAGCGGGGGGCGACAAGAGACCCAGTACTTC
- TRBJ1-3 once TRBV10-3 CAISESDPSRAWSSGNTIYF TGTGCCATCAGTGAGTCGGACCCAAGCAGGGCCTGGAGCTCTGGAAACACCATATATTTT
TRBD1 TRBJ1-2 - TRBV5-1 CASSPPRTGGDGYTF TGCGCCAGCAGCCCCCCCCGGACAGGGGGCGATGGCTACACCTTC
TRBD1 TRBJ2-7 - TRBV7-2 CASSHGTGMYEQYF TGTGCCAGCAGCCATGGGACAGGGATGTACGAGCAGTACTTC
TRBD1 TRBJ1-5 few TRBV28 CASSSFWESTGRQGVRGNQPQHF TGTGCCAGCAGTTCATTTTGGGAGTCGACAGGGCGACAGGGGGTTAGGGGCAATCAGCCCCAGCATTTT